A selection of T cell receptor beta chains follows, all from one sample in a study of shared clonotypes between healthy human individuals. The data were produced by immunoSEQ multiplex PCR, yet TCRdb's version contains in-frame clones alone and is incomplete. The top ten hold approximately 0.9% of the sample, which has about a million clones, around three quarters seen once. Sequences were obtained from memory CD4+ T cells from PBMCs. The origin of the receptors is a man between 18 and 29 years old in good health. Some clones in this sample may be carry-over from other donors' samples. Both conserved end residues are part of each CDR3. Fields, in order: clone size, V gene, J gene, D gene, CDR3 protein. D genes are given only for firm matches. Clone size, where shown, is once, few, many, or a class for clones that have expanded.

.	TRBV2	TRBJ2-3	.	CASTNRSGLGTQYF
few	TRBV5-1	TRBJ1-2	.	CASSLAAENYGYTF
.	TRBV5-1	TRBJ1-1	.	CASSLKGRRAEAFF
many	TRBV7-9	TRBJ1-4	TRBD1	CASSTGTGALNEKLFF
once	TRBV7-9	TRBJ2-3	.	CASSAPRGSPDTQYF
.	TRBV30	TRBJ1-1	TRBD1	CAWRAGQGFEAFF
.	TRBV6-1	TRBJ2-1	TRBD2	CATTSGNYNEQFF
.	TRBV28	TRBJ1-5	.	CASRTGDYQPQHF
.	TRBV30	TRBJ1-1	TRBD1	CAWSRLGQANTEAFF
.	TRBV11-2	TRBJ2-2	.	CASSLVWNTGELFF
.	TRBV6-4	TRBJ2-6	.	CASSDKGGANVLTF
.	TRBV9	TRBJ2-7	TRBD1	CASSAGQGRREQYF
.	TRBV10-3	TRBJ2-1	TRBD2	CAITASGRYEQFF
.	TRBV7-9	TRBJ1-4	.	CASSLWGRPATNEKLFF